This is a list of T cell receptor beta chains from one sample in a study of blood T cell repertoires in COVID-19. Profiling relied on immunoSEQ multiplex PCR, and the TCRdb table lists in-frame clones only, not all of them. This sample carries 160,000 or so clones, 75% to 90% of them seen once, and the ten largest clones take 3.4%. Material: PBMCs or T cells enriched from blood (not recorded which). All receptors come from a woman aged 55-70 years who had recovered from COVID-19. CDR3s include the opening cysteine and the closing phenylalanine or tryptophan. The D gene is left open where the match is weak. A row's size may be missing; if present it is once, few, many or a size class.

TRBJ2-2 | TRBV3-1/TRBV3-2 | TRBD2 | - | CASSSSLGLAGGRGGELFF | TGTGCCAGCAGCTCTTCTCTCGGCCTAGCGGGGGGACGGGGCGGGGAGCTGTTTTTT
TRBJ2-5 | TRBV18 | - | - | CASSPPGETQYF | TGTGCCAGCTCCCCGCCGGGAGAGACCCAGTACTTC
TRBJ1-1 | TRBV9 | - | - | CASSVGGARTEAFF | TGTGCCAGCAGCGTAGGGGGAGCACGGACTGAAGCTTTCTTT
TRBJ1-2 | TRBV4-1 | - | - | CASSQAFAGPYSYGYTF | TGCGCCAGCAGCCAAGCATTTGCAGGGCCGTACTCCTATGGCTACACCTTC
TRBJ2-7 | TRBV2 | - | few | CASSEAYESYEQYF | TGTGCCAGCAGTGAAGCGTACGAGTCCTACGAGCAGTACTTC
TRBJ2-1 | TRBV3-1/TRBV3-2 | TRBD1 | once | CASSRTGEASDEQFF | TGTGCCAGCAGCCGGACAGGGGAAGCGTCGGATGAGCAGTTCTTC
TRBJ2-3 | TRBV3-1/TRBV3-2 | TRBD2 | - | CASRVAGTDTQYF | TGTGCCAGCAGGGTAGCGGGGACAGATACGCAGTATTTT
TRBJ2-7 | TRBV4-1 | - | - | CASSQVERTVTYEQYF | TGCGCCAGCAGCCAAGTAGAGCGGACAGTCACTTACGAGCAGTACTTC
TRBJ2-7 | TRBV2 | TRBD1 | many | CATRQGYEQYF | TGTGCCACCAGACAGGGATACGAGCAGTACTTC
TRBJ1-1 | TRBV12-3/TRBV12-4 | - | - | CASSSRGNTEAFF | TGTGCCAGCAGCAGTAGGGGGAACACTGAAGCTTTCTTT
TRBJ2-7 | TRBV5-1 | - | - | CASSFGQTYEQYF | TGCGCCAGCAGCTTCGGACAGACCTACGAGCAGTACTTC
TRBJ1-4 | TRBV19 | TRBD1 | - | CASSTQTGTVQEKLFF | TGTGCCAGTAGTACCCAAACCGGGACAGTTCAGGAAAAACTGTTTTTT
TRBJ2-5 | TRBV10-3 | TRBD1 | - | CAIRPAGQGREETQYF | TGTGCCATCAGGCCCGCGGGACAGGGAAGGGAAGAGACCCAGTACTTC
TRBJ1-5 | TRBV6-1 | - | - | CASSENRVSNQPQHF | TGTGCCAGCAGTGAAAACAGGGTCAGCAATCAGCCCCAGCATTTT
TRBJ1-3 | TRBV7-9 | - | - | CASSLLNTIYF | TGTGCCAGCAGCCTCCTAAACACCATATATTTT
TRBJ2-2 | TRBV7-2 | - | - | CASSSEAFGELFF | TGTGCCAGCAGCTCGGAGGCTTTCGGGGAGCTGTTTTTT
TRBJ2-1 | TRBV19 | TRBD1 | - | CASIPTGGRNEQFF | TGTGCCAGTATTCCGACAGGGGGCAGAAATGAGCAGTTCTTC
TRBJ2-7 | TRBV2 | - | - | CASSDRQRVYEQYF | TGTGCCAGCAGTGATAGACAGCGGGTATACGAGCAGTACTTC
TRBJ1-2 | TRBV3-1/TRBV3-2 | - | - | CASSHTTGHSNYGYTF | TGTGCCAGCAGCCACACAACGGGACATTCTAACTATGGCTACACCTTC
TRBJ1-6 | TRBV2 | - | once | CASSEARKDSPLHF | TGTGCCAGCAGTGAAGCGCGGAAGGATTCACCCCTCCACTTT
TRBJ2-7 | TRBV5-1 | - | - | CASSRDSYEQYF | TGCGCCAGCAGCCGGGACTCCTACGAGCAGTACTTC
TRBJ2-3 | TRBV19 | - | many | CASSISRRAGITDTQYF | TGTGCCAGTAGTATATCCCGCCGAGCGGGCATCACAGATACGCAGTATTTT
TRBJ1-1 | TRBV19 | - | - | CASNPTQGRTEAFF | TGTGCCAGCAATCCTACACAGGGCCGTACTGAAGCTTTCTTT
TRBJ2-5 | TRBV27 | TRBD2 | - | CASSPPRLAGEAETQYF | TGTGCCAGCAGTCCCCCCAGACTAGCGGGGGAGGCAGAGACCCAGTACTTC
TRBJ2-1 | TRBV7-2 | TRBD2 | - | CASSTTSGGDLNEQFF | TGTGCCAGCAGCACTACTAGCGGGGGGGACCTAAATGAGCAGTTCTTC
TRBJ1-3 | TRBV2 | - | few | CASARGFGNTIYF | TGTGCCAGCGCGCGGGGGTTTGGAAACACCATATATTTT
TRBJ1-3 | TRBV15 | - | many | CATSRDMQVGNTIYF | TGTGCCACCAGCAGAGATATGCAGGTTGGAAACACCATATATTTT
TRBJ2-2 | TRBV15 | TRBD1 | - | CATGQTNTGELFF | TGTGCCACGGGACAGACAAACACCGGGGAGCTGTTTTTT
TRBJ1-4 | TRBV2 | - | - | CASSDLSYSATNEKLFF | TGTGCCAGCAGTGACCTCTCTTACAGTGCAACTAATGAAAAACTGTTTTTT
TRBJ1-2 | TRBV3-1/TRBV3-2 | - | - | CASSQDLLSTPYGYTF | TGTGCCAGCAGCCAAGATCTTCTCTCTACCCCCTATGGCTACACCTTC
TRBJ1-2 | TRBV27 | TRBD1 | - | CASSLRQGNGYTF | TGTGCCAGCAGTTTGCGACAGGGGAACGGCTACACCTTC
TRBJ2-3 | TRBV7-2 | TRBD2 | - | CASSYRDYYTDTQYF | TGTGCCAGCAGCTACCGGGACTACTACACAGATACGCAGTATTTT
TRBJ2-7 | TRBV7-2 | - | - | CASSTLHGGYEQYF | TGTGCCAGCAGCACCCTCCACGGGGGTTACGAGCAGTACTTC
TRBJ2-7 | TRBV6-5 | TRBD2 | - | CASKPGLAAYEQYF | TGTGCCAGCAAGCCGGGACTAGCGGCTTACGAGCAGTACTTC
TRBJ2-2 | TRBV25-1 | - | - | CASSESYGGYAGELFF | TGTGCCAGCAGTGAATCCTACGGGGGATACGCCGGGGAGCTGTTTTTT
TRBJ2-1 | TRBV7-2 | TRBD2 | - | CASSLGTSGYNEQFF | TGTGCCAGCAGCTTAGGGACTAGTGGCTACAATGAGCAGTTCTTC
TRBJ1-6 | TRBV2 | TRBD1 | - | CASSEEGQLNSPLHF | TGTGCCAGCAGTGAAGAGGGACAGCTTAATTCACCCCTCCACTTT
TRBJ2-7 | TRBV30 | - | - | CAWSGGYEQYF | TGTGCCTGGAGTGGAGGCTACGAGCAGTACTTC
TRBJ2-7 | TRBV19 | - | - | CASSIRRRSSYEQYF | TGTGCCAGTAGTATTAGGCGGCGAAGCTCCTACGAGCAGTACTTC
TRBJ2-5 | TRBV4-2 | - | - | CASSQDWPTQETQYF | TGTGCCAGCAGCCAAGATTGGCCAACACAAGAGACCCAGTACTTC
TRBJ1-4 | TRBV19 | TRBD1 | - | CASSTDRGGNEKLFF | TGTGCCAGTAGTACCGACAGGGGAGGTAATGAAAAACTGTTTTTT
TRBJ1-1 | TRBV19 | TRBD1 | - | CASQPTGDEAFF | TGTGCCAGCCAACCGACAGGGGATGAAGCTTTCTTT
TRBJ2-5 | TRBV13 | - | - | CASSLPGKQETQYF | TGTGCCAGCAGCTTACCGGGGAAGCAAGAGACCCAGTACTTC
TRBJ2-3 | TRBV5-1 | TRBD1 | - | CASSPHAGQGVNTQYF | TGCGCCAGCAGCCCGCACGCGGGACAGGGGGTAAATACGCAGTATTTT
TRBJ1-2 | TRBV27 | TRBD1 | - | CASRPWDSDYGYTF | TGTGCCAGCAGACCATGGGACAGTGACTATGGCTACACCTTC
TRBJ1-5 | TRBV7-2 | - | - | CASSFHSTGSPKPQHF | TGTGCCAGCAGCTTCCACTCGACAGGCTCCCCGAAGCCCCAGCATTTT
TRBJ2-3 | TRBV7-9 | TRBD2 | - | CAGGAGGTDTQYF | TGTGCCGGCGGAGCGGGGGGAACCGATACGCAGTATTTT
TRBJ1-4 | TRBV6-1 | - | - | CASSSQGGGEKLFF | TGTGCCAGCAGTTCCCAAGGGGGGGGTGAAAAACTGTTTTTT
TRBJ2-5 | TRBV5-4 | - | - | CASRLDSETQYF | TGTGCCAGCAGGTTGGACTCGGAGACCCAGTACTTC
TRBJ2-2 | TRBV11-2 | - | - | CASSVTNTGELFF | TGTGCCAGCAGCGTAACGAACACCGGGGAGCTGTTTTTT
TRBJ1-4 | TRBV4-1 | - | - | CASSQVGSLNEKLFF | TGCGCCAGCAGCCAAGTAGGGAGTTTGAATGAAAAACTGTTTTTT
TRBJ2-1 | TRBV30 | TRBD2 | - | CAWSTARTSGTPYNEQFF | TGTGCCTGGAGCACCGCGAGGACTAGCGGGACCCCCTACAATGAGCAGTTCTTC